A single sample gave rise to the 27 T cell receptor beta chains below, sequenced in a study of human T cells and chemical hapten exposure. Time point here: patch test 1, 2 weeks after DPC sensitization. Indicated treatment: therapeutic diphenylcyclopropenone sensitization with weekly scalp DPC. One entry per CDR3 protein results from TCRdb running MiXCR on the RACE reads. The top ten clones hold roughly 4% of a sample with 85,000 or so distinct CDR3 sequences, around 11% of them seen once. The material was whole blood, obtained in connection with sensitization to the hapten diphenylcyclopropenone (DPC). The receptors derive from a woman aged 50 to 65 with alopecia areata. Some clones in this sample may be carry-over from other donors' samples.

The chain employs TRBV28 and TRBJ2-7, with 9 bases lining up with TRBD2. Germline V gene lookup returns CDR1 MDHEN and CDR2 SYDVKM. The CDR3 loop spans 16 amino acids. The V gene end was trimmed by 3 bases and the J gene end by 2 bases; junction bases not matched to a gene: 8. CDR3 sequence: CASSFALAGLTYEQYF. The CDR3 DNA reads as TGTGCCAGCAGTTTTGCGCTAGCGGGACTAACCTACGAGCAGTACTTC.

In its sample, this clonotype was seen many times. The chain joins TRBV27 to TRBJ2-1; 7 nucleotides line up with TRBD2. Unmatched junction bases numbered 10, after V lost 8 bases and J lost 6 bases. The germline V gene has CDR1 MNHEY and CDR2 SMNVEV (reference sequence). CDR3 length equals 14 residues. CDR3 DNA sequence: TGTGCCAGCGGGTTAGCGGGTGTATTCAATGAGCAGTTCTTC. It translates to CASGLAGVFNEQFF.

In this sample, this clonotype turned up many times. This chain connects TRBV18 to TRBJ2-3; D remains ambiguous. The CDR3 has 14 residues. Germline V gene lookup returns CDR1 KGHSH and CDR2 LQKENI. Deletions cut 6 bases from V and 0 bases from J, with 10 bases between. CDR3 bases: TGTGCCAGCTCGAAACCCCCTAGCACAGATACGCAGTATTTT. This codes for CASSKPPSTDTQYF.

This chain connects TRBV18 to TRBJ1-5; a weak D match, TRBD1 (5 bases). Trimming stripped 4 bases from V and 7 bases from J, with 17 bases between. The CDR3 has 15 residues. The germline gives CDR1 KGHSH, CDR2 LQKENI. The CDR3 nucleotides read TGTGCCAGCTCACTAACCGGGGGGAGGAGACAGCCCCAGCATTTT. Translating gives CASSLTGGRRQPQHF.

This clonotype was seen a handful of times. The chain links TRBV7-2 to TRBJ1-2, with D tentatively TRBD1 (5 bases). There are 14 residues in the CDR3. The germline CDR1 and CDR2 sequences are SGHTA and FQGNSA. V lost 3 bases to trimming and J lost 1 base, with 9 bases between them. The CDR3 is CASSLGGLNYGYTF. CDR3 DNA: TGTGCCAGCAGCTTGGGGGGACTTAACTATGGCTACACCTTC.

This clonotype occurred many times. At one end the junction does not follow the germline gene, possibly because of a read error. The chain recombines TRBV18 with TRBJ2-2, with TRBD2 matching 8 bases. This CDR3 has 17 amino acids. CDR1 KGHSH and CDR2 LQKENI come from the germline V gene. The CDR3 DNA follows: TGTGCCAGCTCCCCACGCAGCGGGGGTACGAACACCGGGGAGCTGTTTTTT. As protein: CASSPRSGGTNTGELFF.

This clonotype came up a few times. The chain combines TRBV28 with TRBJ2-4; 8 bases agree with TRBD2. V lost 6 bases and J lost 9; bases outside the gene matches: 10. The CDR3 has 14 amino acids. CDR1 and CDR2 from the germline V gene are MDHEN and SYDVKM. The CDR3 bases are TGTGCCAGCAGCCCCGAGAGTAGCGGGGCCATTCAGTACTTC. It encodes CASSPESSGAIQYF. Together with reference TRBV28 and TRBJ2-4, the CDR3 gives the full variable domain: DVKVTQSSRYLVKRTGEKVFLECVQDMDHENMFWYRQDPGLGLRLIYFSYDVKMKEKGDIPEGYSVSREKKERFSLILESASTNQTSMYLCASSPESSGAIQYFGAGTRLSVL.

This clonotype was seen many times. The chain joins TRBV7-2 to TRBJ2-1, with 13 nucleotides matching TRBD2. Germline trimming cut 5 bases from V and 7 bases from J; bases unmatched to any gene: 5. Germline CDR1 reads SGHTA; CDR2 reads FQGNSA. The CDR3 length is 15 residues. The CDR3 region has the DNA TGTGCCAGCAGCCCCAGGACTAGCGGGAGTAATGAGCAGTTCTTC. It is translated as CASSPRTSGSNEQFF.

The chain joins TRBV6-4 to TRBJ1-1, with TRBD1 matching 10 bases. The CDR3 contains 17 residues. After removal of 6 bases from V and 3 bases from J, the junction contained 13 bases not matched to a gene. CDR1 and CDR2 from the germline V gene are MRHNA and SNTAGT. The CDR3 DNA sequence: TGTGCCAGCAGGGGCCCCGGGACAGGGGCGGTACACACTGAAGCTTTCTTT. Encoded protein: CASRGPGTGAVHTEAFF.

The V and J genes are TRBV18 and TRBJ2-2; D call uncertain. The CDR3 loop spans 13 amino acids. From germline, CDR1 is KGHSH and CDR2 LQKENI. V lost 0 bases, J lost 6 bases, and 5 bases lay in between. This CDR3 reads CASSPPRPGELFF. For the CDR3, the DNA is TGTGCCAGCTCACCACCGCGACCCGGGGAGCTGTTTTTT.

This rearrangement joins TRBV7-8 to TRBJ1-5; D possibly corresponds to TRBD1 (5 bases). The CDR3 has 14 amino acids. With 2 bases removed from V and 5 bases from J, the gap between germline ends came to 10 bases. Germline V gene data show CDR1 as SGHVS and CDR2 as FQNEAQ. Written as DNA, the CDR3 is TGTGCCAGCAGCTTACTCCAGGGACATCAGCCCCAGCATTTT. Translating gives CASSLLQGHQPQHF.

There are a few counts of this clonotype. The V call is TRBV9, the J call TRBJ1-5, with a tentative D call TRBD1 (5 bases). Trimming shortened V by 2 bases and J by 7 bases, and 16 bases separated the two germline ends. The germline V gene encodes CDR1 SGDLS and CDR2 YYNGEE. The CDR3 has 15 residues. DNA of the CDR3: TGTGCCAGCAGCGTGGGACTTTTAGAGAGCCAGCCCCAGCATTTT. It encodes CASSVGLLESQPQHF.

This clonotype was seen repeatedly, ten times or more. J is TRBJ1-1 and V is TRBV29-1; D gene unclear. Per germline, CDR1 SQVTM and CDR2 ANQGSEA. Trimming pared 0 bases from V and 6 bases from J, leaving 8 bases between. The CDR3 covers 12 residues. DNA of the CDR3: TGCAGCGTTGAAGATGTACTTGCTGAAGCTTTCTTT. Protein: CSVEDVLAEAFF.

This clonotype was recorded many times. The chain joins TRBV4-2 to TRBJ1-6; D uncertain. This CDR3 has 14 residues. V shed 1 base and J shed 9 bases, with 10 bases lying between them. Germline V CDR1 and CDR2: LGHNA, YNFKEQ. The DNA of the CDR3 is TGTGCCAGCAGCCAAGCGGACCCCAGTTCACCCCTCCACTTT. Its protein is CASSQADPSSPLHF.

The J gene is TRBJ2-2, the V gene TRBV7-9; 9 nucleotides match TRBD1. This CDR3 has 15 residues. V lost 7 bases and J lost 6; bases outside the gene matches: 9. The V gene's germline CDR1 is SEHNR and CDR2 FQNEAQ (reference sequence). DNA of the CDR3: TGTGCCAGCACCCTGGGAACAGGGGGCCCCGGGGAGCTGTTTTTT. This codes for CASTLGTGGPGELFF.

Only a few counts were recorded for this clonotype. The rearrangement joins TRBV7-9 to TRBJ1-4; a possible D gene is TRBD1 (6 bases). V was clipped by 5 bases and J by 3 bases, with 16 bases between them. CDR3 size: 16 residues. Germline CDR1 and CDR2: SEHNR and FQNEAQ (reference sequence). CDR3 nucleotides: TGTGCCAGCAGCCCGCCTGGGGGCAGGTCTAATGAAAAACTGTTTTTT. It yields the protein CASSPPGGRSNEKLFF.

This clonotype was picked up a small number of times. The chain has TRBV7-9 and TRBJ2-7; the D call may be TRBD1 or TRBD2 (5 bases each). V was clipped by 0 bases and J by 7 bases, with 10 bases between them. Germline assignment: CDR1 SEHNR and CDR2 FQNEAQ (reference sequence). This CDR3 spans 13 amino acids. The CDR3, as DNA: TGTGCCAGCAGCTTAGCCGGGACGGGAGAGCAGTACTTC. It codes for CASSLAGTGEQYF.

In its sample, this clonotype was seen a few times. V gene TRBV28 combines with J gene TRBJ2-1, with 7 bases identical to TRBD1. The CDR3 totals 12 residues. CDR1 is MDHEN and CDR2 is SYDVKM in the germline V gene. After removal of 4 bases from V and 7 bases from J, the junction contained 1 base not matched to a gene. The CDR3 DNA follows: TGTGCCAGCAGTTCCAGGGGGAATGAGCAGTTCTTC. Protein sequence: CASSSRGNEQFF.

This clonotype was found many times. This chain connects TRBV3-1 to TRBJ1-1, with a tentative D call TRBD1 (5 bases). The CDR3 totals 14 residues. Germline CDR1 LGHDT, CDR2 YNNKEL (reference sequence). The V and J ends lost 3 bases and 1 base respectively, with 9 bases between them. DNA for the CDR3: TGTGCCAGCAGCCAGCAGGGTAAGAACACTGAAGCTTTCTTT. This translates into CASSQQGKNTEAFF.

V gene TRBV29-1 combines with J gene TRBJ2-3; perhaps TRBD2 as D (5 bases). Germline V gene data show CDR1 as SQVTM and CDR2 as ANQGSEA. Trimming shortened V by 7 bases and J by 6 bases, and 11 bases separated the two germline ends. The CDR3 is 11 residues long. The CDR3 bases are TGCAGCGAAGCCCGCGGGGATACGCAGTATTTT. It is translated as CSEARGDTQYF.

Ten or more counts support this clonotype. The V gene is TRBV27, the J gene TRBJ2-4; maybe TRBD1 (6 bases). The CDR3 is 13 amino acids. V was cut by 6 bases and J by 7 bases, with 13 bases left in between. Germline V gives CDR1 MNHEY, CDR2 SMNVEV (reference sequence). CDR3 DNA: TGTGCCAGCAGCCCAACCCAGGGGAACATTCAGTACTTC. Translating it yields CASSPTQGNIQYF.

The genes are TRBV10-2 and TRBJ2-1; 10 positions agree with TRBD2. The CDR3 has 17 amino acids. Germline CDR1 and CDR2: WSHSY and SAAADI. With 3 bases clipped from V and 9 bases from J, the junction kept 14 bases outside the gene matches. The CDR3 sequence is CASSDGARLAGVGEQFF. CDR3 DNA: TGCGCCAGCAGTGATGGGGCGCGGCTAGCGGGAGTGGGTGAGCAGTTCTTC.

The DNA for the CDR3 is TGTGCCAGCAGGTCAAACAATGAGCAGTTCTTC. Its protein is CASRSNNEQFF. The chain has TRBV12-3 or TRBV12-4 and TRBJ2-1; D ambiguous. The CDR3 covers 11 residues. Trimming took 6 bases from V and 5 from J, leaving 5 bases between them.

This clonotype was observed a few times. The chain couples TRBV7-2 to TRBJ2-7; D may correspond to TRBD1 or TRBD2 (7 bases each). CDR3 length: 20 residues. Germline V lookup: CDR1 SGHTA, CDR2 FQGNSA. Trimming stripped 2 bases from V and 3 bases from J, with 29 bases between. The CDR3: CASSLQGGSGTTRGLYEQYF. CDR3 bases: TGTGCCAGCAGCTTACAGGGGGGATCCGGGACTACCAGGGGCCTCTACGAGCAGTACTTC.

This clonotype was seen a few times. This rearrangement joins TRBV5-1 to TRBJ2-1; 8 bases map to TRBD2. V lost 2 bases to trimming and J lost 8 bases; unmatched junction nucleotides: 9. The CDR3 contains 15 residues. Germline V gene sequence: CDR1 SGHRS, CDR2 YFSETQ. This CDR3 reads CASSFAGLAFDEQFF. In DNA form, the CDR3 reads TGCGCCAGCAGCTTCGCCGGACTAGCCTTCGATGAGCAGTTCTTC.

This clonotype was counted only a few times. This chain uses TRBV2 with TRBJ2-1; 10 bases map to TRBD1. V lost 6 bases to trimming and J lost 12 bases; unmatched junction nucleotides: 2. Germline CDR1 is SNHLY and CDR2 is FYNNEI. CDR3 length: 11 amino acids. The CDR3: CASSGDRGQFF. The CDR3 nucleotides read TGTGCCAGCAGCGGGGACAGGGGGCAGTTCTTC.

Ten or more counts support this clonotype. This chain uses TRBV18 with TRBJ2-1; tentative D call: TRBD2 (6 bases). Trimming shortened V by 4 bases and J by 6 bases, and 13 bases separated the two germline ends. Germline V gene sequence: CDR1 KGHSH, CDR2 LQKENI. The CDR3 has 14 residues. CDR3 protein: CASSRGETGNEQFF. The CDR3 region has the DNA TGTGCCAGCTCACGGGGGGAGACTGGCAATGAGCAGTTCTTC.